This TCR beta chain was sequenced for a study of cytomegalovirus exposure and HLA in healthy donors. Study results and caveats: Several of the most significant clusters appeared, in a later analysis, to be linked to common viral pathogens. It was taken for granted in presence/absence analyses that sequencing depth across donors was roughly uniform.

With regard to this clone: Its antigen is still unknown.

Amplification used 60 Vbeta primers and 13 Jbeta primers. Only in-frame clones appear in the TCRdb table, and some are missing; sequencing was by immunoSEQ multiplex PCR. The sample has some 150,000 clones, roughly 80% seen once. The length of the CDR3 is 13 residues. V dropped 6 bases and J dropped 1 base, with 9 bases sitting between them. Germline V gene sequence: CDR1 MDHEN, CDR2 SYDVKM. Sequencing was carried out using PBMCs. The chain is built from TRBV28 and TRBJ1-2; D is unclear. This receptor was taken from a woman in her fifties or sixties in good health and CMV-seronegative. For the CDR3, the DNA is TGTGCCAGCAGCCTCACACGTAACTATGGCTACACCTTC. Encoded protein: CASSLTRNYGYTF.